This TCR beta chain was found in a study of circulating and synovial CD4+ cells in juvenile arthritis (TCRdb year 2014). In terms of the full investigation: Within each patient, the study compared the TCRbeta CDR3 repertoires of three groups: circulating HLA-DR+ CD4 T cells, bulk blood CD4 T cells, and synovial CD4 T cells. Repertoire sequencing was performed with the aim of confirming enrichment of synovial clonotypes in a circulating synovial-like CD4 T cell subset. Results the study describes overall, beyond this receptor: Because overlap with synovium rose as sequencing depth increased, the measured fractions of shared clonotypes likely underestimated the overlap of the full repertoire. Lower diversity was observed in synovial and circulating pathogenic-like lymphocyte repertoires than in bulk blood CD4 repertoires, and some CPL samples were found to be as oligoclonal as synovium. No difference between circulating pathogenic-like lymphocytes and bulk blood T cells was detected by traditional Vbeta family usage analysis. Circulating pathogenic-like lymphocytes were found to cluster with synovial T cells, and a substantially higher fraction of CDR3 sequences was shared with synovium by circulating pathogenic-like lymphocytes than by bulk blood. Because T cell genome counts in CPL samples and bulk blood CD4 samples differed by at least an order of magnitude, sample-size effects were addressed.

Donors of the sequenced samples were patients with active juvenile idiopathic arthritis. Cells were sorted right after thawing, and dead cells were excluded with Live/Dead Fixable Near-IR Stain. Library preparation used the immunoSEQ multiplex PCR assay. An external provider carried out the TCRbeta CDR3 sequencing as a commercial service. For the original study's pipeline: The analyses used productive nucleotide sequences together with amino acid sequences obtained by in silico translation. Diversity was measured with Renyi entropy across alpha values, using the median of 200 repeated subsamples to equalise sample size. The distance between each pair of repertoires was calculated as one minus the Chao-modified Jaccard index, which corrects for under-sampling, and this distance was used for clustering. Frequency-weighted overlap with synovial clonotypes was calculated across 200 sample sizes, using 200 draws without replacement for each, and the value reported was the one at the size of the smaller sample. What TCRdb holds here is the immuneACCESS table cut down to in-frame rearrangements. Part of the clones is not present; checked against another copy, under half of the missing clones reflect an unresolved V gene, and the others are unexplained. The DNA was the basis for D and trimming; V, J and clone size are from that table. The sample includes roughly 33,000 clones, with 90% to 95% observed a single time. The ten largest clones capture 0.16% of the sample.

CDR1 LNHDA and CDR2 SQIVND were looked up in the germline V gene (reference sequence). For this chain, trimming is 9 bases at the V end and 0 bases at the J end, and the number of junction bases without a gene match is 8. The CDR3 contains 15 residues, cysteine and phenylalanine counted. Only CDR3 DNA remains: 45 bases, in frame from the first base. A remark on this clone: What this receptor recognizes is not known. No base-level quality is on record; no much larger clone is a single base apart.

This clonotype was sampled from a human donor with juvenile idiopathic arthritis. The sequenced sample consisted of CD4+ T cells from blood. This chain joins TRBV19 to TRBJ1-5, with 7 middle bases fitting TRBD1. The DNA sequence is TGTGCCAGCTCCCAGGGGGGATATAGCAATCAGCCCCAGCATTTT. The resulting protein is CASSQGGYSNQPQHF.